This TCR beta chain comes out of a study of T cell repertoires in cytomegalovirus infection. Study-level background: Recently identified HLA-C-restricted CMV epitopes were among the peptides used. Through public TCR beta signatures, both CMV infection and matching HLA type were indicated.

The study's findings and limits: HLA-C-restricted CMV-specific TCR beta clonotypes prevailed in the ex vivo response. Cumulative frequency of public TCR beta families picked out carriers of CMV plus the relevant HLA.

The J segment lost 5 bases and the V segment lost 5 bases, leaving 7 bases of the junction unmatched. Germline V lookup: CDR1 SGHTA, CDR2 FQGTGA. The CDR3 runs to 14 residues. Comments on this clonotype: Its antigen is undetermined.

TCRdb used MiXCR to reprocess the reads, holding one entry per CDR3 protein. This table holds under 95,000 distinct CDR3 sequences, around 49% found once. The chain employs TRBV7-3 and TRBJ1-1; 8 bases agree with TRBD1. This TCR was sampled from a human donor in good health (CMV status not recorded). Some clones in this sample may be carry-over from other donors' samples. The specimen was CD8+ T cells from cultured PBMCs, collected from culture after CMV antigen stimulation. The CDR3 DNA is TGTGCCAGCAGCATCGGACAGGGTACGACTGAAGCTTTCTTT. It yields the protein CASSIGQGTTEAFF. Using reference TRBV7-3 and TRBJ1-1 for the parts outside the CDR3, the full variable domain is GAGVSQTPSNKVTEKGKYVELRCDPISGHTALYWYRQSLGQGPEFLIYFQGTGAADDSGLPNDRFFAVRPEGSVSTLKIQRTERGDSAVYLCASSIGQGTTEAFFGQGTRLTVV.